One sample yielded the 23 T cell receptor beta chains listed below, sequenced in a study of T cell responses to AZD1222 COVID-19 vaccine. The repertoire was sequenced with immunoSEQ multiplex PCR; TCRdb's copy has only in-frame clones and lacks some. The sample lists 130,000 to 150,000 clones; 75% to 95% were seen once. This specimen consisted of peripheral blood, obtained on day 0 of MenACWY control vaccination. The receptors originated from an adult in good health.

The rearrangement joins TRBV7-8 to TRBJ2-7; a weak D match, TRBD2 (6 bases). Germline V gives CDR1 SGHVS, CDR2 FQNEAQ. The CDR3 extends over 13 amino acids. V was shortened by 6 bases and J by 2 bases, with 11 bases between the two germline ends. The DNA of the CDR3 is TGTGCCAGCAGTCGAGGGAGGCCCTACGAGCAGTACTTC. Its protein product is CASSRGRPYEQYF.

In nucleotides, the CDR3 is TGTGCCAGCAGCGTAGAAGTTAGCGGCTACGAGCAGTACTTC. This translates into CASSVEVSGYEQYF. The chain couples TRBV9 to TRBJ2-7; weak D call: TRBD2 (6 bases). Per the germline V gene, CDR1 is SGDLS and CDR2 is YYNGEE. Trimming stripped 0 bases from V and 3 bases from J, with 10 bases between. This CDR3 spans 14 amino acids.

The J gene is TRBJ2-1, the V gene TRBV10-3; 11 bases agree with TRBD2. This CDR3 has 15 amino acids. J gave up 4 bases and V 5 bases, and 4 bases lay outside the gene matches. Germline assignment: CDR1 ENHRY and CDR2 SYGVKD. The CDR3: CAISLTSGVYNEQFF. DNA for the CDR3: TGTGCCATCAGTCTGACTAGCGGGGTGTACAATGAGCAGTTCTTC.

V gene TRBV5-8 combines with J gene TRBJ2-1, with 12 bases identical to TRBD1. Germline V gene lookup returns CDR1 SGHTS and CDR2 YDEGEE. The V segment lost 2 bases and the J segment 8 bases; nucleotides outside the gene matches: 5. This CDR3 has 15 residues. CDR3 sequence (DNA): TGTGCCAGCAGCTTAGGGACAGGGGGCGTCGATGAGCAGTTCTTC. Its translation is CASSLGTGGVDEQFF.

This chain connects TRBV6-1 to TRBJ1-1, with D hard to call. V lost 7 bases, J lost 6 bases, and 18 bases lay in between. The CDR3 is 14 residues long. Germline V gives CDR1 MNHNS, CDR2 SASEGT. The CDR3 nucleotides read TGTGCCAGCACACAGAAGGAGGTTTTATCTGAAGCTTTCTTT. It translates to CASTQKEVLSEAFF.

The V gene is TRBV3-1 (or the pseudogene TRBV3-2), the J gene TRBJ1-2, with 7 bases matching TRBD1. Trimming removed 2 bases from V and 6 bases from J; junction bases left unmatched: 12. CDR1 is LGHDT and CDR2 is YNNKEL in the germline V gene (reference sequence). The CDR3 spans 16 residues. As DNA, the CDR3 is TGTGCCAGCAGCCAAAGTGACAGGGAGGGAAGGAATGGCTACACCTTC. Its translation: CASSQSDREGRNGYTF.

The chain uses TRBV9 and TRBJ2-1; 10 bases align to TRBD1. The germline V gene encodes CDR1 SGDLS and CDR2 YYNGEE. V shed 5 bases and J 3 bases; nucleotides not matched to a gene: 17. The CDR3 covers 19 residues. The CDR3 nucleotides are TGTGCCAGCAGTGCCGCAGGGACAGGGGAGATGGGTGGCTACAATGAGCAGTTCTTC. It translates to CASSAAGTGEMGGYNEQFF.

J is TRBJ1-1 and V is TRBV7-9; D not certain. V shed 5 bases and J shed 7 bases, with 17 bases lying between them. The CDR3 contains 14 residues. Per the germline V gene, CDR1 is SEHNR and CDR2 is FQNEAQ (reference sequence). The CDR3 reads CASSTTSQFREAFF. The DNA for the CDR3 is TGTGCCAGCAGCACCACATCCCAATTCCGTGAAGCTTTCTTT.

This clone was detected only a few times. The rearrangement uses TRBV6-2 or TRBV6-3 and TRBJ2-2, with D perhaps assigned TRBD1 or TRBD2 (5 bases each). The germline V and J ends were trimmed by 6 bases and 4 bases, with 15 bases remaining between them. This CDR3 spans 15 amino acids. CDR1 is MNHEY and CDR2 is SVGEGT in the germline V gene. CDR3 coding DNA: TGTGCCAGCAGCAAGGGGAGAGTCGGCACCGGGGAGCTGTTTTTT. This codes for CASSKGRVGTGELFF.

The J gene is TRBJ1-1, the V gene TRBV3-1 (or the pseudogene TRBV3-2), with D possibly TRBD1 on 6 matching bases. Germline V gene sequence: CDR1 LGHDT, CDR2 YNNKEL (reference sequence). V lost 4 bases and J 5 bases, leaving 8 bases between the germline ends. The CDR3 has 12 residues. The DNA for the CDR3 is TGTGCCAGCAGCCCAGGGGTGACTGAAGCTTTCTTT. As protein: CASSPGVTEAFF.

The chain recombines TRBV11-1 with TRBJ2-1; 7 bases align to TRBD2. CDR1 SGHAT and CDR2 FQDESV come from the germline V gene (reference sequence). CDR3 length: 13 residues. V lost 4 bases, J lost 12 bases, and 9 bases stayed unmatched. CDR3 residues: CASSSRAGYVQFF. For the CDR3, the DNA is TGTGCCAGCAGCTCCAGAGCGGGGTATGTGCAGTTCTTC. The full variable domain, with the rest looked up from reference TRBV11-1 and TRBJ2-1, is EAEVAQSPRYKITEKSQAVAFWCDPISGHATLYWYRQILGQGPELLVQFQDESVVDDSQLPKDRFSAERLKGVDSTLKIQPAELGDSAMYLCASSSRAGYVQFFGPGTRLTVL.

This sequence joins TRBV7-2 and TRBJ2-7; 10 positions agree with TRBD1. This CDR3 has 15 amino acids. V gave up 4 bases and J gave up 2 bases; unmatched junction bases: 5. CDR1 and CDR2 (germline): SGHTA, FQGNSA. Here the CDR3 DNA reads TGTGCCAGCAGCTCTCGGACAGGGGGGCCCTACGAGCAGTACTTC. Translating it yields CASSSRTGGPYEQYF.

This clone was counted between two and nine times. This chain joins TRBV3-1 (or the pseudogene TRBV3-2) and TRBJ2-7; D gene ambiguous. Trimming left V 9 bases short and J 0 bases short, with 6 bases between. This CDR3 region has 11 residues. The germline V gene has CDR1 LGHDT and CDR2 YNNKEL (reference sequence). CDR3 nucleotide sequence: TGTGCCAGTAGTAGCTCCTACGAGCAGTACTTC. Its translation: CASSSSYEQYF.

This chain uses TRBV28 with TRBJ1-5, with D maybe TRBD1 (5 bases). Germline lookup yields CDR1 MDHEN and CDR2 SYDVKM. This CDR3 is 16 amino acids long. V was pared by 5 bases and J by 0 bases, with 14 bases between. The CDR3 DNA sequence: TGTGCCAGCAGTGACCTCGGGGGTTATAGCAATCAGCCCCAGCATTTT. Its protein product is CASSDLGGYSNQPQHF.

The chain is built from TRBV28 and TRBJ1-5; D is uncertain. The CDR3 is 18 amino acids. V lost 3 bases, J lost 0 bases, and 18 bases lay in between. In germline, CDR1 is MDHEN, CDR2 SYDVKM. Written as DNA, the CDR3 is TGTGCCAGCAGTTTTGGCCAGGATCTTTTCAATAGCAATCAGCCCCAGCATTTT. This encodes CASSFGQDLFNSNQPQHF.

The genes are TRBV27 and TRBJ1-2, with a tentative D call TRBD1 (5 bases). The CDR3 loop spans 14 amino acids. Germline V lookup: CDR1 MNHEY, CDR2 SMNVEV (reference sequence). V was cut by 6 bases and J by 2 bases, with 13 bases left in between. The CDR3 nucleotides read TGTGCCAGCAGCCCCTTCTCAGGGAACTATGGCTACACCTTC. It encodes CASSPFSGNYGYTF.

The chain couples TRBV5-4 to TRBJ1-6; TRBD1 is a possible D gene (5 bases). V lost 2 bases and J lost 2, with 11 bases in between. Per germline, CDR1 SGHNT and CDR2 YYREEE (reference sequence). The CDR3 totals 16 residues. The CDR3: CASSLWGFAYNSPLHF. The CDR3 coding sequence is TGTGCCAGCAGCTTATGGGGGTTCGCCTATAATTCACCCCTCCACTTT.

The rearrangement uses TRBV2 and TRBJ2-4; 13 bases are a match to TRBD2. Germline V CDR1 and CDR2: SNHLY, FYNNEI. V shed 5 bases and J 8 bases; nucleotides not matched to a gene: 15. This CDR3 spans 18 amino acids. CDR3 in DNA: TGTGCCAGCAGTCCCGGACTAGCGGGAGTCTGGGCGGGAGACATTCAGTACTTC. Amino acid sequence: CASSPGLAGVWAGDIQYF.

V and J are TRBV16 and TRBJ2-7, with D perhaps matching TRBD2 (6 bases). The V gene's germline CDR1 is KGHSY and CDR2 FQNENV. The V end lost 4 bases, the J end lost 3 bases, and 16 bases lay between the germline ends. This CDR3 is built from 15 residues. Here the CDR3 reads CASSRRGPTSYEQYF. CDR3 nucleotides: TGTGCCAGCAGCCGGCGGGGACCAACGAGCTACGAGCAGTACTTC.

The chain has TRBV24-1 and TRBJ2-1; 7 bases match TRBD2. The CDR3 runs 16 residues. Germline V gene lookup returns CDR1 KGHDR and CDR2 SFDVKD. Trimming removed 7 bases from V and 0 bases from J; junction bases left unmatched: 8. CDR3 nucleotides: TGTGCCACCAGCCCTAGCGGAAAGAGCTCCTACAATGAGCAGTTCTTC. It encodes CATSPSGKSSYNEQFF.

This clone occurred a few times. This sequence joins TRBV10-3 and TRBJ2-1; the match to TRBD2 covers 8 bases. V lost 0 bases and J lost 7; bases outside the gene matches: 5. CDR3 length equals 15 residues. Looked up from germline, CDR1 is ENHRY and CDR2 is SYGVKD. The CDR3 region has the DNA TGTGCCATCAGTGAGTCAGCGGGAGTGGCAAATGAGCAGTTCTTC. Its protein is CAISESAGVANEQFF.

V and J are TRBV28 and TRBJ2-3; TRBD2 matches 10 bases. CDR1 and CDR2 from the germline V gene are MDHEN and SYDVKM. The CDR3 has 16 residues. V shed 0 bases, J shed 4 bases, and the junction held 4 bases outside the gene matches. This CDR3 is CASSLWGSGGSDTQYF. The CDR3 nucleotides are TGTGCCAGCAGTTTATGGGGTAGCGGGGGGTCAGATACGCAGTATTTT.

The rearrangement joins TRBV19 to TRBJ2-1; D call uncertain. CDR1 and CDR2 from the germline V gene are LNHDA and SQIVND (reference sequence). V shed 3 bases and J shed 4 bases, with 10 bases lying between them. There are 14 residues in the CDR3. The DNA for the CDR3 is TGTGCCAGTAGTATCGGTGCGTGGTACAATGAGCAGTTCTTC. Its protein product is CASSIGAWYNEQFF.